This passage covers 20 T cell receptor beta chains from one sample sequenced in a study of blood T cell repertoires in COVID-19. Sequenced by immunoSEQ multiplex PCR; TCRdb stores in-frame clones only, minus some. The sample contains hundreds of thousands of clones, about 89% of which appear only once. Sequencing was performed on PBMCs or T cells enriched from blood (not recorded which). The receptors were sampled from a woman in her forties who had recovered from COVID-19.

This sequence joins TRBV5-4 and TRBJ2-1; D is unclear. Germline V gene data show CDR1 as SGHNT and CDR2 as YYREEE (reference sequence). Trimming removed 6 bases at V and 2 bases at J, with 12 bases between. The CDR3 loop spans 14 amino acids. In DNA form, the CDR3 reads TGTGCCAGCAACCCGCTCCGGGCCTACAATGAGCAGTTCTTC. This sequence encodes CASNPLRAYNEQFF.

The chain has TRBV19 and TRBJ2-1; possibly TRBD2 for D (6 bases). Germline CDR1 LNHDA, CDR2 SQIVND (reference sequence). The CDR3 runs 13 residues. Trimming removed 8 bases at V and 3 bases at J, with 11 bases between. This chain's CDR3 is CASWDSLYNEQFF. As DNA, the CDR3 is TGTGCCAGTTGGGACTCCCTCTACAATGAGCAGTTCTTC.

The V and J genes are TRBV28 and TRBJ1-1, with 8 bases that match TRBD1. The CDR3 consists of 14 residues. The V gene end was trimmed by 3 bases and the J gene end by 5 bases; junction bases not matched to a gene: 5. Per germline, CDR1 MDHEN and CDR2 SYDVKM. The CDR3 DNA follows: TGTGCCAGCAGTTTCGGCAGGGGGCAAACTGAAGCTTTCTTT. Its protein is CASSFGRGQTEAFF.

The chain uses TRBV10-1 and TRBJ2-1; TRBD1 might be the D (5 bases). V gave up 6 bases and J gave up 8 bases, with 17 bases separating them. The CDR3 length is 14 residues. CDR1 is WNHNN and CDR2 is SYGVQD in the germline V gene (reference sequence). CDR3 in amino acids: CASRPEQGWDEQFF. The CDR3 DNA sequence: TGCGCCAGCAGGCCCGAGCAGGGTTGGGATGAGCAGTTCTTC.

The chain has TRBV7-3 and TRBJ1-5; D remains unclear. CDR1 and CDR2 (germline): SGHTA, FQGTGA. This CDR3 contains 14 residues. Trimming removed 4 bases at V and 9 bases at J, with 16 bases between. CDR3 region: CASSSDGGGGPQHF. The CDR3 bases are TGTGCCAGCAGCTCAGACGGAGGAGGAGGGCCCCAGCATTTT.

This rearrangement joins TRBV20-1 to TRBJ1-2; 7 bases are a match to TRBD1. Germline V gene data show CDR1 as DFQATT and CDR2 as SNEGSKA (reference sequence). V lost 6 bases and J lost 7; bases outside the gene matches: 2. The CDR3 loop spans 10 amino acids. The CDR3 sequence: CSAQGGGYTF. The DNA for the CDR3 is TGCAGTGCCCAGGGGGGTGGCTACACCTTC.

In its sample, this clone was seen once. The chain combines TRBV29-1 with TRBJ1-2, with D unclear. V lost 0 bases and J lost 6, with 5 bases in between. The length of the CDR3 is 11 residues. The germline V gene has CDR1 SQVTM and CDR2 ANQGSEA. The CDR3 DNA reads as TGCAGCGTTGAAGAACAAAATGGCTACACCTTC. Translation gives CSVEEQNGYTF.

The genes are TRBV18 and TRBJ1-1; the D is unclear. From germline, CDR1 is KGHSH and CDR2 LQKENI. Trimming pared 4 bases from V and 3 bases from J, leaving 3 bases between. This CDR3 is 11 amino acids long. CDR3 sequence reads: CASSRDTEAFF. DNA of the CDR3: TGTGCCAGCTCACGAGACACTGAAGCTTTCTTT.

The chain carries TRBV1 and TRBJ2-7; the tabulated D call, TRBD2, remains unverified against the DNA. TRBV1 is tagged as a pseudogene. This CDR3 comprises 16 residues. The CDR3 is CTSSQDNGGTSYEQYF. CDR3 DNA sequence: TGCACCAGCAGCCAAGATAATGGAGGGACCTCCTACGAGCAGTACTTC.

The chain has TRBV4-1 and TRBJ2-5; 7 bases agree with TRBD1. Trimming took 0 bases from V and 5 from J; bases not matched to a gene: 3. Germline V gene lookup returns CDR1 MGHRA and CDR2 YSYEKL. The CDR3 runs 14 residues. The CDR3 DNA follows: TGCGCCAGCAGCCAAGAGGGGACAGATGAGACCCAGTACTTC. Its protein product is CASSQEGTDETQYF.

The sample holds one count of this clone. CDR3 loop: CASGTIQWPQHF. CDR3 nucleotide sequence: TGTGCCAGCGGGACAATTCAATGGCCCCAGCATTTT. The chain recombines TRBV2 with TRBJ1-5, with D possibly matching TRBD1 (6 bases). The CDR3 spans 12 residues. The germline V gene has CDR1 SNHLY and CDR2 FYNNEI. Between the trimmed V and J ends, which lost 8 bases and 9 bases, there was a span of 14 bases.

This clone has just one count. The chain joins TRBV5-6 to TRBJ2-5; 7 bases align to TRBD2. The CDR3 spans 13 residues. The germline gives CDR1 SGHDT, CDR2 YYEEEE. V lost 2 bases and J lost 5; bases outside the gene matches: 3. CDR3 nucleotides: TGTGCCAGCAGCTTCGGGCGGGAGGAGACCCAGTACTTC. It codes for CASSFGREETQYF.

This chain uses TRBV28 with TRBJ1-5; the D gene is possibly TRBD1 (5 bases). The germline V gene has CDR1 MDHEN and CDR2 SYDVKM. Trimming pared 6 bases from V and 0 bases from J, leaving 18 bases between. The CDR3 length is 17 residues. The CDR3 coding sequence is TGTGCCAGCAGAACCCCTGGAGGGGAGTATAGCAATCAGCCCCAGCATTTT. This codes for CASRTPGGEYSNQPQHF.

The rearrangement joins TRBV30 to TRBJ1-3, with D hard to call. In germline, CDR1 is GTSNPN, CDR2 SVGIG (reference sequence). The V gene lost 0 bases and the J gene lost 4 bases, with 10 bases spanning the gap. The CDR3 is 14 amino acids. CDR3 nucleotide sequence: TGTGCCTGGAGTGTATTCGCGGAGGGAAACACCATATATTTT. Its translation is CAWSVFAEGNTIYF.

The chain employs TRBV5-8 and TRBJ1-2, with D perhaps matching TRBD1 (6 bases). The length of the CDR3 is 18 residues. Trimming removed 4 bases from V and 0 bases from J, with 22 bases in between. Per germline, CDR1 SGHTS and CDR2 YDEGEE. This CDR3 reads CASSPLGQGREANYGYTF. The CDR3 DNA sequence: TGTGCCAGCAGCCCCTTGGGGCAGGGGCGTGAAGCTAACTATGGCTACACCTTC.

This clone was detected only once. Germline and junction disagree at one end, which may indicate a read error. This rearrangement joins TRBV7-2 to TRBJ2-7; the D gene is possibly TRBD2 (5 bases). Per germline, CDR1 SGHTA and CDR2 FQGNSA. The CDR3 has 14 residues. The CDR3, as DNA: TGTGCCAGCAGCCTAGCCTCCCTAAGCTCCGAGCAGTACTTC. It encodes CASSLASLSSEQYF.

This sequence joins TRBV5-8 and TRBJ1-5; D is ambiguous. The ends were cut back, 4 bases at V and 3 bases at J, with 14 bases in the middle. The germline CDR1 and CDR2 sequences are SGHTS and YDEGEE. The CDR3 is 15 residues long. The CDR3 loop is CASSGEGAPNQPQHF. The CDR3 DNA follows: TGTGCCAGCAGCGGTGAGGGAGCCCCCAATCAGCCCCAGCATTTT. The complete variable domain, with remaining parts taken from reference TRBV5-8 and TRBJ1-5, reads EAGVTQSPTHLIKTRGQQATLRCSPISGHTSVYWYQQALGLGLQFLLWYDEGEERNRGNFPPRFSGRQFPNYSSELNVNALELEDSALYLCASSGEGAPNQPQHFGDGTRLSIL.

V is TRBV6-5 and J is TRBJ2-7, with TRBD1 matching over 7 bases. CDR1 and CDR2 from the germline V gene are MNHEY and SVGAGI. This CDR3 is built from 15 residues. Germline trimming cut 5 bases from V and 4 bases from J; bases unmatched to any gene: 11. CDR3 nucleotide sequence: TGTGCCAGCAGTCCTTTACAGGGGTCGTGGTACGAGCAGTACTTC. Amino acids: CASSPLQGSWYEQYF.

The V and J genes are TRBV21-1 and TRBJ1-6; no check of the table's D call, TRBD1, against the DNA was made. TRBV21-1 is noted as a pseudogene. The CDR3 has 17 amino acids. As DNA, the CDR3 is TGTGCCAGCACCACACTCCACAGGGTCTTGGGGCATTCACCCCTCCACTTT. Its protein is CASTTLHRVLGHSPLHF.

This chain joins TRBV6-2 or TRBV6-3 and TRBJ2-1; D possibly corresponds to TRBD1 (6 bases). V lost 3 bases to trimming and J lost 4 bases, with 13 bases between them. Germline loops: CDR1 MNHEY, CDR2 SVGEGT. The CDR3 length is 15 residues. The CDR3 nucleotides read TGTGCCAGCAGTTATGGGGCAGGGGTTTACAATGAGCAGTTCTTC. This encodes CASSYGAGVYNEQFF.